These 21 T cell receptor beta chains share one sample of origin, sequenced in a study of T cells in Graves' hyperthyroidism and ophthalmopathy (dated by TCRdb to the late 2010s). The library came from multiplex PCR. The sequencer listed for this sample is Illumina HiSeq 2000. TCR beta CDR3 regions were amplified from RNA transcripts. For the first round of RT-PCR on the TCR CDR3, the HTBI primer set was used together with the Qiagen OneStep RT-PCR kit. In TCRdb, the public reads were trimmed at Q25 with fastp and aligned with MiXCR, with productive beta chains retained. Rows are unified per CDR3 protein, each entry keeping the most common DNA and genes. The sample has approximately 700,000 distinct CDR3 sequences on record, less than 45% of them singletons. The top ten hold under 8% of the sample. The sequenced sample was peripheral blood or thyroid tissue (not recorded which). Source of these receptors: an adult man with Graves' disease, either hyperthyroidism or ophthalmopathy (not recorded which).

This clonotype showed up just a few times. The chain links TRBV12-3 or TRBV12-4 to TRBJ1-5, with 7 bases matching TRBD1. The CDR3 has 15 residues. V gave up 4 bases and J gave up 6 bases; unmatched junction bases: 9. CDR3 amino acids: CASSYSDRVRQPQHF. For the CDR3, the DNA is TGTGCCAGCAGTTACTCCGACAGGGTTCGTCAGCCCCAGCATTTT.

A few counts support this clonotype. This chain joins TRBV9 and TRBJ1-1, with D uncertain. Germline V gene lookup returns CDR1 SGDLS and CDR2 YYNGEE. The CDR3 is 16 amino acids. Trimming pared 4 bases from V and 0 bases from J, leaving 16 bases between. This CDR3 is CASSPTITELNTEAFF. DNA for the CDR3: TGTGCCAGCAGCCCGACAATAACAGAACTGAACACTGAAGCTTTCTTT.

This clonotype was counted many times. The chain joins TRBV7-8 to TRBJ2-7; 8 bases map to TRBD1. This CDR3 is built from 15 residues. V was pared by 1 base and J by 0 bases, with 2 bases of the junction left unmatched. Germline V gene sequence: CDR1 SGHVS, CDR2 FQNEAQ. CDR3 sequence: CASSLGQGSSYEQYF. As DNA, the CDR3 is TGTGCCAGCAGCTTAGGACAGGGGAGCTCCTACGAGCAGTACTTC.

This clonotype was observed many times. The chain combines TRBV20-1 with TRBJ1-2, with D perhaps matching TRBD1 (5 bases). This CDR3 contains 11 residues. V lost 4 bases, J lost 8 bases, and 11 bases lay in between. Germline values: CDR1 DFQATT, CDR2 SNEGSKA (reference sequence). CDR3 in DNA: TGCAGTGCTAAACGAGGGGAAGGCTACACCTTC. It encodes CSAKRGEGYTF.

The chain combines TRBV7-9 with TRBJ1-2; D possibly corresponds to TRBD1 (5 bases). The ends were cut back, 5 bases at V and 5 bases at J, with 18 bases in the middle. The CDR3 totals 15 residues. Germline V gives CDR1 SEHNR, CDR2 FQNEAQ (reference sequence). CDR3 bases: TGTGCCAGCAGCCACCGGGACCAGGGTTATTATGGCTACACCTTC. Its protein product is CASSHRDQGYYGYTF.

This clonotype was seen a handful of times. V is TRBV19 and J is TRBJ1-1; TRBD1 matches 8 bases. Germline CDR1 reads LNHDA; CDR2 reads SQIVND (reference sequence). CDR3 length: 15 residues. J was trimmed by 3 bases and V by 0 bases; bases with no gene match: 3. CDR3 residues: CASSIDDRGDTEAFF. For the CDR3, the DNA is TGTGCCAGTAGTATAGATGACAGGGGAGACACTGAAGCTTTCTTT.

This clonotype was counted a few times. This sequence joins TRBV24-1 and TRBJ1-5, with D maybe TRBD1 (6 bases). There are 15 residues in the CDR3. Trimming took off 11 bases at V and 0 bases at J, with 16 bases between the two ends. Germline V gives CDR1 KGHDR, CDR2 SFDVKD. In DNA, the CDR3 is TGTGCCAGCAAGTGGCAGGGGTATAGCAATCAGCCCCAGCATTTT. Its translation is CASKWQGYSNQPQHF.

J is TRBJ1-3 and V is TRBV7-9; a possible D gene is TRBD1 (5 bases). Germline values: CDR1 SEHNR, CDR2 FQNEAQ (reference sequence). Trimming stripped 10 bases from V and 7 bases from J, with 20 bases between. This CDR3 has 14 residues. The CDR3 loop is CATSAGQKKNTIYF. The CDR3, as DNA: TGTGCCACTTCGGCGGGGCAGAAAAAGAACACCATATATTTT. Full variable domain (rest looked up from reference TRBV7-9 and TRBJ1-3): DTGVSQNPRHKITKRGQNVTFRCDPISEHNRLYWYRQTLGQGPEFLTYFQNEAQLEKSRLLSDRFSAERPKGSFSTLEIQRTEQGDSAMYLCATSAGQKKNTIYFGEGSWLTVV.

The chain carries TRBV12-3 or TRBV12-4 and TRBJ1-5, with unresolved D. This CDR3 is built from 15 residues. Between the trimmed V and J ends, which lost 6 bases and 3 bases, there was a span of 15 bases. CDR3 nucleotides: TGTGCCAGCAGAGAGGACGGTTCTTCCAATCAGCCCCAGCATTTT. Its protein product is CASREDGSSNQPQHF.

This chain links TRBV20-1 with TRBJ2-7; 10 bases align to TRBD2. Germline loops: CDR1 DFQATT, CDR2 SNEGSKA (reference sequence). The V segment lost 2 bases and the J segment 7 bases; nucleotides outside the gene matches: 8. The CDR3 sequence is 14 residues long. The CDR3 DNA reads as TGCAGTGCTAGAAGGACTAGCGGTCCTGGGGAGCAGTACTTC. Translated, it gives CSARRTSGPGEQYF.

The rearrangement joins TRBV7-9 to TRBJ2-5; 11 positions match TRBD1. From germline, CDR1 is SEHNR and CDR2 FQNEAQ (reference sequence). The CDR3 loop spans 14 amino acids. V shed 6 bases and J 5 bases; nucleotides not matched to a gene: 5. The CDR3 spells CASSPGQGVETQYF. CDR3 DNA sequence: TGTGCCAGCAGTCCGGGACAGGGGGTGGAGACCCAGTACTTC.

This clonotype has ten or more counts. The chain joins TRBV7-9 to TRBJ1-2; D unclear. Trimming left V 3 bases short and J 0 bases short, with 8 bases between. Per germline, CDR1 SEHNR and CDR2 FQNEAQ (reference sequence). The CDR3 has 14 residues. CDR3 bases: TGTGCCAGCAGCTTGTCGGGTACTAACTATGGCTACACCTTC. This sequence encodes CASSLSGTNYGYTF.

In regard to this clonotype: Germline and junction disagree at one end, which may indicate a read error. V is TRBV11-1 and J is TRBJ1-2; TRBD1 matches at 7 bases. The CDR3 contains 17 residues. Looked up from germline, CDR1 is SGHAT and CDR2 is FQDESV (reference sequence). The CDR3 DNA follows: TGCGCCAGCGGCAGGGGGGGCTGGGACGCAAGCAACTATGGCTACACCTTC. Residues: CASGRGGWDASNYGYTF.

This clonotype was detected ten times or more. The rearrangement uses TRBV7-2 and TRBJ2-7, with TRBD1 as a possible D gene (6 bases). This CDR3 contains 14 residues. Germline loops: CDR1 SGHTA, CDR2 FQGNSA. Trimming cost V 3 bases and J 6 bases, with 15 bases left between them. The CDR3, as DNA: TGTGCCAGCAGCTTCTACAGGGACCTCGGCGAGCAGTACTTC. As protein: CASSFYRDLGEQYF.

The chain joins TRBV29-1 to TRBJ2-7; the match to TRBD1 covers 10 bases. Germline V gene lookup returns CDR1 SQVTM and CDR2 ANQGSEA. With 5 bases clipped from V and 2 bases from J, the junction kept 6 bases outside the gene matches. The CDR3 is made up of 14 amino acids. The CDR3 bases are TGCAGCGTTTCCGGGACAGGGGTGGCCTACGAGCAGTACTTC. Translation: CSVSGTGVAYEQYF.

This chain links TRBV7-2 with TRBJ2-7; 9 bases are a match to TRBD1. Losses at the gene ends were 8 bases for V and 2 bases for J; bases not matched to a gene: 4. Germline V gene data show CDR1 as SGHTA and CDR2 as FQGNSA. The CDR3 length is 13 residues. This CDR3 is CASLGTGTYEQYF. The CDR3 DNA reads TGTGCCAGCTTAGGGACAGGGACCTACGAGCAGTACTTC.

A few counts support this clonotype. This chain uses TRBV10-3 with TRBJ1-1; 8 nucleotides align to TRBD1. After removal of 3 bases from V and 4 bases from J, the junction contained 1 base not matched to a gene. Germline CDR1 reads ENHRY; CDR2 reads SYGVKD. The CDR3 contains 13 residues. In DNA form, the CDR3 reads TGTGCCATCAGTGATACAGGGGGCACTGAAGCTTTCTTT. It is translated as CAISDTGGTEAFF.

The genes are TRBV2 and TRBJ2-2, with D perhaps being TRBD1 or TRBD2 (8 bases each). CDR3 size: 17 residues. Germline CDR1 SNHLY, CDR2 FYNNEI. With 4 bases removed from V and 5 bases from J, the gap between germline ends came to 20 bases. The CDR3 is CASSAGQGAGDTGELFF. DNA of the CDR3: TGTGCCAGCAGTGCCGGACAGGGAGCGGGAGATACCGGGGAGCTGTTTTTT.

Details on this clonotype: A single base separates this from a much larger clone, so it may be a read error. As DNA, the CDR3 is TGTGCCACCAGTGATTTTGGAAACACTGAAGCTCTCTTT. This codes for CATSDFGNTEALF. J is TRBJ1-1 and V is TRBV24-1; D unresolved. CDR1 is KGHDR and CDR2 is SFDVKD in the germline V gene. CDR3 size: 13 residues.

This clonotype was detected many times. V usage is TRBV7-9 and J usage is TRBJ2-7; no firm D call. The germline V gene encodes CDR1 SEHNR and CDR2 FQNEAQ (reference sequence). With 5 bases removed from V and 3 bases from J, the gap between germline ends came to 11 bases. CDR3 size: 13 residues. The CDR3 sequence: CASSRVLSYEQYF. Here the CDR3 DNA reads TGTGCCAGCAGCCGGGTCCTGAGCTACGAGCAGTACTTC.

The chain has TRBV5-1 and TRBJ2-2, with D possibly being TRBD1 (5 bases). There are 15 residues in the CDR3. CDR1 and CDR2 (germline): SGHRS, YFSETQ. The germline V and J ends were trimmed by 4 bases and 4 bases, with 14 bases remaining between them. The CDR3 nucleotides are TGCGCCAGCAGCCCTGGCAGGGTTGGCACCGGGGAGCTGTTTTTT. It translates to CASSPGRVGTGELFF.